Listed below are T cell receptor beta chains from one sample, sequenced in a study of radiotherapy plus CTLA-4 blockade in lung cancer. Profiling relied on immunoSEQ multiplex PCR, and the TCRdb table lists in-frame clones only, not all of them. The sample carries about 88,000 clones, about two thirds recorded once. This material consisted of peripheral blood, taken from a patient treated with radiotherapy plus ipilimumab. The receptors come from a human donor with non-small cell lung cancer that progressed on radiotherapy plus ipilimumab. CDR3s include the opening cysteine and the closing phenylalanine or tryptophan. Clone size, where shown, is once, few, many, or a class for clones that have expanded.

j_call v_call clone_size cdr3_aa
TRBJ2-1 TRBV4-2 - CASSQDLLAGTSNEQFF
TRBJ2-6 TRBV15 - CATSRDRGGANVLTF
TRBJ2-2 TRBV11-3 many CASSLAPGSGELFF
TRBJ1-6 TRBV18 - CASGQGADSPLHF
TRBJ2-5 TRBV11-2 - CASSLVGETQYF
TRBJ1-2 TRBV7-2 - CASSLKGWGYTF
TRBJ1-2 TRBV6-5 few CASSYYGGADYGYTF
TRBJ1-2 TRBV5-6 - CASSSSGTVIYGYTF
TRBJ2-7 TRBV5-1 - CASSAGQGVTYEQYF
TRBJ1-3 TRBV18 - CASSPTFRTGSSGNTIYF
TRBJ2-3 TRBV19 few CASGRATDTQYF
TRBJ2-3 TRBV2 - CASSSYSSGRTDTQYF
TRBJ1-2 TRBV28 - CASSPGTGANYGYTF
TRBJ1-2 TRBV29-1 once CSVDGTPTSNYGYTF
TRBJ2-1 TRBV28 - CASSLGANYNEQFF
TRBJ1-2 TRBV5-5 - CASSLGATGNYGYTF
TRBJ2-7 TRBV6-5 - CASSKTGWHEQYF
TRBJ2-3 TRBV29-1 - CSVGASGGSTDTQYF
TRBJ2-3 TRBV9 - CASSGQGAGTDTQYF
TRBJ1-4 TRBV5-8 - CASSLGRAINEKLFF
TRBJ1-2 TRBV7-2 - CASSRQNYGYTF
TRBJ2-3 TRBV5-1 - CASSPPGRTDTQYF
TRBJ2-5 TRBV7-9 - CASSYSQETQYF
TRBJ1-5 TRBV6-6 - CASSYSTGQPQHF
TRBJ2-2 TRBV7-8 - CASSPPGRELFF
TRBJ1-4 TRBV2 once CASSGAGKGEKLFF
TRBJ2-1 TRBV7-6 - CASSPVGGGTNNEQFF